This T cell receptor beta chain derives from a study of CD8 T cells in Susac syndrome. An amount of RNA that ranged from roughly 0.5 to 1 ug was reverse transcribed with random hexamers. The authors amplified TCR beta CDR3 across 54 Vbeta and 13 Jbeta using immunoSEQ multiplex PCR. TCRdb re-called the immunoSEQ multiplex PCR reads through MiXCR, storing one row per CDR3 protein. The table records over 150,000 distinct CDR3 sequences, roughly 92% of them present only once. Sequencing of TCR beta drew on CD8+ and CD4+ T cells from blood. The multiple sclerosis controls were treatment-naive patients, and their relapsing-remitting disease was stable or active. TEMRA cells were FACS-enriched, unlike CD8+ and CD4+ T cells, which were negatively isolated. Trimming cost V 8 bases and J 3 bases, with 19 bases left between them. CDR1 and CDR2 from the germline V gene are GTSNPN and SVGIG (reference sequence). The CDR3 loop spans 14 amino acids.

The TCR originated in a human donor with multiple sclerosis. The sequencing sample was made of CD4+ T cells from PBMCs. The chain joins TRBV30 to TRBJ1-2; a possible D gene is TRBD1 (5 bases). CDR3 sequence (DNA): TGTGCCGCATTCCTTCGGGACGGTGACTATGGCTACACCTTC. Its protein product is CAAFLRDGDYGYTF.